This entry is about one T cell receptor (beta chain). A sample-barcoded 5' primer and a J-beta primer mix were used in a second PCR of about 7 to 12 cycles. TCRdb re-derived calls from the 5' RACE reads in MiXCR, one entry per CDR3 protein. The sample holds approximately 800,000 distinct CDR3 sequences, approximately 35% seen once. The data belong to a study of blood T cells in healthy people across ages. Background on the study: Using template switching, researchers captured about one barcoded beta molecule for each two T cells.

V trimming: 4 bases; J trimming: 9 bases; junction bases outside the gene matches: 12. The CDR3 contains 15 residues. The germline CDR1 and CDR2 sequences are MNHNY and SVGAGI (reference sequence). V gene TRBV6-6 combines with J gene TRBJ1-5; TRBD1 agrees at 7 bases. The TCR sequence derives from a man between 18 and 35 years old in good health. Sequenced sample: blood. The CDR3: CASSSVGQAVGPQHF. The CDR3 DNA sequence: TGTGCCAGCAGTTCCGTAGGACAGGCGGTAGGGCCCCAGCATTTT.